The 2 T cell receptor beta chains below all came from one sample that was sequenced in a study of T cell responses to AZD1222 COVID-19 vaccine. Some clones are missing from TCRdb's copy, which holds only in-frame ones; the method was immunoSEQ multiplex PCR. The sample holds 150,000 or so clones, 85% to 95% seen once. The input for sequencing was peripheral blood, taken 28 days after the second AZD1222 dose. The origin of the receptors is an adult who received the AZD1222 COVID-19 vaccine.

V gene TRBV19 combines with J gene TRBJ2-1; 11 nucleotides agree with TRBD2. V lost 7 bases, J lost 4 bases, and 12 bases stayed unmatched. The CDR3 loop spans 17 amino acids. Germline-derived CDR1 and CDR2 are LNHDA and SQIVND (reference sequence). CDR3 sequence: CASTTGRGLAVYNEQFF. CDR3 nucleotide sequence: TGTGCCAGTACCACCGGCAGGGGACTAGCGGTATACAATGAGCAGTTCTTC.

The chain joins TRBV10-3 to TRBJ1-1; D is perhaps TRBD1 (5 bases). Germline V gene data show CDR1 as ENHRY and CDR2 as SYGVKD. This CDR3 has 16 amino acids. Deletions cut 2 bases from V and 6 bases from J, with 19 bases between. CDR3 sequence: CAISEVRAGLNSEAFF. The CDR3 nucleotides are TGTGCCATCAGTGAGGTTCGTGCGGGACTCAATTCTGAAGCTTTCTTT.